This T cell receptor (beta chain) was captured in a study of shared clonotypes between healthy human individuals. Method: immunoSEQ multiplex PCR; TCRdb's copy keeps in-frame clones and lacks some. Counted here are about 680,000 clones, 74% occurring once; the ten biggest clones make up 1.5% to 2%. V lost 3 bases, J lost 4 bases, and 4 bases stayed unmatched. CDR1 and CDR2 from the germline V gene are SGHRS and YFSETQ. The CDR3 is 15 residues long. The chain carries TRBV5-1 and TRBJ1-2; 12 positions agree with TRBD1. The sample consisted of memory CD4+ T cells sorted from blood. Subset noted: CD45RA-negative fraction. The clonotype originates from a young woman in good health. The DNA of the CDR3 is TGCGCCAGCAGCTCCGGGACAGGGGGCCCCTATGGCTACACCTTC. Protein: CASSSGTGGPYGYTF.